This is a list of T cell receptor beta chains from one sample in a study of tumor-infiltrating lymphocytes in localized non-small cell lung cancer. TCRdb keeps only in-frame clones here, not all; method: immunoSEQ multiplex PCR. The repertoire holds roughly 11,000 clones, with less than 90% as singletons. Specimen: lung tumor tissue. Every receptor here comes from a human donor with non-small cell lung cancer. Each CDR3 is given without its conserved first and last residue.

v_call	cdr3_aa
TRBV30	AWSAGKEELF
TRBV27	ASSSSVGPYEQY
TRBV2	ASFSPGGYGYT
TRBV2	ASSEEGGFNEKLF
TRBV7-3	ASSPVAGYNEQF
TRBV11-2	ASSLYGSYNEQF
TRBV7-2	ASSLNPGRASEQY
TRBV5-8	ASSPTQRAGELF
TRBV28	ASSLRLAGVDTQY
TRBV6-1	ASSEAPAGNQPQH
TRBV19	ATSEGIGYRRQGGHPGNTIY
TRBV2	ASSEGLAGAGTDTQY
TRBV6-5	ASTRSSYNSPLH
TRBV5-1	ASSLTAGGGYEQY
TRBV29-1	SVEDFQGKVSNEQF
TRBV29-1	SVEGQGTNEKLF
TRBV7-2	ASSLGADEQY
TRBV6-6	ASSYDFSGNTIY
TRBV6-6	ASSPTSGESYEQY
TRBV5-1	ASSLLQGRETQY
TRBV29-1	SVRQGFEKLF
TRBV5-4	ASSLELAGVNEQF
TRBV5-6	ASSVPLGGHDPLNYGYT
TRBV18	ASSPSGVDEQY